Shown below are 9 T cell receptor beta chains from a single sample sequenced in a study of CD8+CD57+ T cells in acquired aplastic anemia. Template material for TCR beta VDJ and CDR3 profiling consisted of genomic DNA. TCRdb re-called the reads through MiXCR, storing one row per CDR3 protein. The data contain 200,000 to 300,000 distinct CDR3 sequences, roughly 80% of them seen just once; the ten biggest clones take up approximately 42%. It was patients with CD8+CD57+ cell expansion by flow cytometry who were chosen for sequencing. Material for sequencing was sorted CD4+, CD8+, or CD8+CD57+ T cells (not recorded which) from PBMCs. Receptors originate from a human donor with aplastic anemia.

The chain joins TRBV7-3 to TRBJ2-1; the D gene is possibly TRBD2 (6 bases). The V gene's germline CDR1 is SGHTA and CDR2 FQGTGA. V was clipped by 5 bases and J by 12 bases, with 26 bases between them. The CDR3 runs 16 residues. CDR3 sequence reads: CASSVVGGMAQAPQFF. CDR3 sequence (DNA): TGTGCCAGCAGCGTGGTGGGGGGTATGGCTCAGGCTCCGCAGTTCTTC.

The J gene is TRBJ1-2, the V gene TRBV11-2; no reliable D call. The CDR3 is 15 residues long. The V end lost 5 bases, the J end lost 4 bases, and 17 bases lay between the germline ends. Germline V CDR1 and CDR2: SGHAT, FQNNGV. The CDR3 sequence is CASSRPWQLSYGYTF. The CDR3 DNA reads as TGTGCCAGCAGCCGACCCTGGCAGCTAAGCTATGGCTACACCTTC.

This clonotype was seen repeatedly, ten times or more. V and J are TRBV11-3 and TRBJ2-3; 8 bases are shared with TRBD2. Germline V lookup: CDR1 SGHNT, CDR2 YENEEA. This CDR3 is built from 18 residues. The ends lost 4 bases at V and 9 bases at J; junction bases unmatched: 21. In DNA form, the CDR3 reads TGTGCCAGCAGCTCACCCCCTCAGGAGCGGGGGATCCTCGACACGCAGTATTTT. It specifies CASSSPPQERGILDTQYF. The full variable domain, with the rest looked up from reference TRBV11-3 and TRBJ2-3, is EAGVVQSPRYKIIEKKQPVAFWCNPISGHNTLYWYLQNLGQGPELLIRYENEEAVDDSQLPKDRFSAERLKGVDSTLKIQPAELGDSAVYLCASSSPPQERGILDTQYFGPGTRLTVL.

This chain joins TRBV19 and TRBJ2-7; 7 nucleotides match TRBD1. Germline CDR1 and CDR2: LNHDA and SQIVND (reference sequence). The CDR3 contains 18 residues. Trimming at V came to 7 bases and at J to 1 base, leaving 19 bases not matched to a gene. CDR3 DNA sequence: TGTGCCAGTACCTTACATCCAGACGGGACAGCCCTTTCCTACGAGCAGTACGTC. It specifies CASTLHPDGTALSYEQYV.

This clonotype was detected only once. The V gene is TRBV5-8, the J gene TRBJ1-5; D gene uncertain. The CDR3 totals 14 residues. The V and J ends lost 0 bases and 2 bases respectively, with 6 bases between them. Per germline, CDR1 SGHTS and CDR2 YDEGEE. The CDR3 loop is CASSLANGNQPQHF. The CDR3 DNA reads TGTGCCAGCAGCTTGGCGAATGGCAATCAGCCCCAGCATTTT. The full variable domain, in which reference TRBV5-8 and TRBJ1-5 provide the parts outside the CDR3, is EAGVTQSPTHLIKTRGQQATLRCSPISGHTSVYWYQQALGLGLQFLLWYDEGEERNRGNFPPRFSGRQFPNYSSELNVNALELEDSALYLCASSLANGNQPQHFGDGTRLSIL.

With regard to this clonotype: No conserved phenylalanine or tryptophan ends this CDR3, so it is likely a read error. The chain recombines TRBV7-9 with TRBJ2-7; possible D gene TRBD2, 5 bases. Germline V gene lookup returns CDR1 SEHNR and CDR2 FQNEAQ (reference sequence). Trimming took off 8 bases at V and 10 bases at J, with 18 bases between the two ends. The CDR3 extends over 12 amino acids. The CDR3 DNA follows: TGTGCCAGCGGAGGAGCTGGGAACATACAGTACCAG. It encodes CASGGAGNIQYQ.

As for this clonotype: One end of the junction fails to match germline, which may point to a read error. The chain has TRBV7-2 and TRBJ1-5; TRBD1 matches at 9 bases. CDR1 is SGHTA and CDR2 is FQGNSA in the germline V gene. The CDR3 has 13 amino acids. The CDR3 protein is CASSLTGGPAQGF. CDR3 in DNA: TGTGCCAGCAGCCTTACAGGGGGCCCCGCCCAGGGCTTC.

Only a few counts were recorded for this clonotype. The rearrangement joins TRBV24-1 to TRBJ1-5; 7 nucleotides align to TRBD1. CDR1 and CDR2 (germline): KGHDR, SFDVKD. Germline trimming cut 4 bases from V and 3 bases from J; bases unmatched to any gene: 8. The CDR3 runs to 16 residues. CDR3 residues: CATSDSGQQNNQPQHF. The CDR3 region has the DNA TGTGCCACCAGTGACTCGGGACAGCAAAACAATCAGCCCCAGCATTTT.

V and J are TRBV7-8 and TRBJ2-7; the D gene is possibly TRBD2 (5 bases). Trimming shortened V by 8 bases and J by 12 bases, and 23 bases separated the two germline ends. The CDR3 is 13 amino acids. Germline CDR1 is SGHVS and CDR2 is FQNEAQ. The DNA for the CDR3 is TGTGCCAGCGCCGTGACTGGAGGTCACGATACGTACTTC. This gives the protein CASAVTGGHDTYF.